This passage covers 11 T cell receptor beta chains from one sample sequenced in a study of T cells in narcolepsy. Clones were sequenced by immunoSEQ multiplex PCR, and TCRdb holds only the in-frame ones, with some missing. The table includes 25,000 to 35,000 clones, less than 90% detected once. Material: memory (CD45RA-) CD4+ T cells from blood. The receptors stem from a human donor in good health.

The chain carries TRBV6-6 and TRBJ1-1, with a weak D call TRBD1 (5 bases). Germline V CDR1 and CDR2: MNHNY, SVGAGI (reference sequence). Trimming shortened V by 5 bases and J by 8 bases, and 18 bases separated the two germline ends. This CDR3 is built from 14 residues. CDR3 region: CASSPSAGNREAFF. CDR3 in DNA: TGTGCCAGCAGTCCCTCTGCAGGGAATCGGGAAGCTTTCTTT.

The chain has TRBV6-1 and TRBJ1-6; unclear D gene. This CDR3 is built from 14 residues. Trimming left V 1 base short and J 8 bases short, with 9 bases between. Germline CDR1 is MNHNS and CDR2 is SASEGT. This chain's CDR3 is CASSEEGRHSPLHF. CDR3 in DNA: TGTGCCAGCAGTGAAGAAGGGCGGCATTCACCCCTCCACTTT.

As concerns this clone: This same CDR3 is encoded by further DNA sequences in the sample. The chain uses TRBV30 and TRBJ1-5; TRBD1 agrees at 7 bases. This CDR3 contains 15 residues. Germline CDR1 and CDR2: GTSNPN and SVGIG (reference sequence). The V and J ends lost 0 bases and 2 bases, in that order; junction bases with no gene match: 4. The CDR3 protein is CAWSVSGQGNQPQHF. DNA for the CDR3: TGTGCCTGGAGTGTATCAGGACAGGGCAATCAGCCCCAGCATTTT. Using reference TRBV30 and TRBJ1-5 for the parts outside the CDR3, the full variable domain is SQTIHQWPATLVQPVGSPLSLECTVEGTSNPNLYWYRQAAGRGLQLLFYSVGIGQISSEVPQNLSASRPQDRQFILSSKKLLLSDSGFYLCAWSVSGQGNQPQHFGDGTRLSIL.

CDR3 in DNA: TGCGCCAGCAGCCAATTGGACAGGGAGAACACTGAAGCTTTCTTT. This codes for CASSQLDRENTEAFF. This chain joins TRBV4-1 and TRBJ1-1; 8 bases line up with TRBD1. CDR3 length: 15 amino acids. Germline V gene sequence: CDR1 MGHRA, CDR2 YSYEKL. With 2 bases clipped from V and 1 base from J, the junction kept 3 bases outside the gene matches.

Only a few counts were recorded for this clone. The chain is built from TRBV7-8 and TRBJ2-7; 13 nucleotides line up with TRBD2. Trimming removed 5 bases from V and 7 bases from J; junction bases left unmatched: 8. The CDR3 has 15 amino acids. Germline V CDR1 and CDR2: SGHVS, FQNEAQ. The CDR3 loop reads CASSQSRTSGGEQYF. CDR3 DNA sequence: TGTGCCAGCAGCCAATCTCGGACTAGCGGGGGTGAGCAGTACTTC.

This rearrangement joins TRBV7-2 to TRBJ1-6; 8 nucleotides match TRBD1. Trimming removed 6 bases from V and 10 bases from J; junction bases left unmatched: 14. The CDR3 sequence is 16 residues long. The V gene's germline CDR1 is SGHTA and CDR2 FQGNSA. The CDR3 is CASRPDRGSPYSPLHF. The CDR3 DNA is TGTGCCAGCAGGCCCGACAGGGGCTCCCCTTACTCACCCCTCCACTTT.

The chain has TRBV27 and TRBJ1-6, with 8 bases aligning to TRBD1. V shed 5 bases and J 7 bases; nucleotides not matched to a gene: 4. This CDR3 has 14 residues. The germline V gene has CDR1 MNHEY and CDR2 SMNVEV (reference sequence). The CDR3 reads CASSLDRVNSPLHF. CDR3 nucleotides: TGTGCCAGCAGTCTGGACAGGGTGAATTCACCCCTCCACTTT.

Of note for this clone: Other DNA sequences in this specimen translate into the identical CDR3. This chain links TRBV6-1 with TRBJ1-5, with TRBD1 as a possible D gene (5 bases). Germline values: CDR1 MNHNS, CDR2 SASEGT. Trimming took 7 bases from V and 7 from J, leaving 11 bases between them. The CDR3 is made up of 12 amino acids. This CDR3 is CASIGAGQPQHF. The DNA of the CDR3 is TGTGCCAGCATTGGGGCGGGGCAGCCCCAGCATTTT.

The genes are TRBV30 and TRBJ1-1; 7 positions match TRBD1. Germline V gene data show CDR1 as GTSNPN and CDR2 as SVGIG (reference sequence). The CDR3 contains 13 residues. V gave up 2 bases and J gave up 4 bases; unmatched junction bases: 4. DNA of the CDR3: TGTGCCTGGAGTCGACAGGGCGGCACTGAAGCTTTCTTT. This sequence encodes CAWSRQGGTEAFF.

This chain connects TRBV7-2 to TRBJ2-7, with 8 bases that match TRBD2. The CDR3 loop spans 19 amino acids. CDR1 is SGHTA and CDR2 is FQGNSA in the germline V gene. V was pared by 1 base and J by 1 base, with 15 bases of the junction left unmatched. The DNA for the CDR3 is TGTGCCAGCAGCTTAGAAGGAAGGGCGGGGGGCTGGAGATCCTACGAGCAGTACTTC. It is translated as CASSLEGRAGGWRSYEQYF.

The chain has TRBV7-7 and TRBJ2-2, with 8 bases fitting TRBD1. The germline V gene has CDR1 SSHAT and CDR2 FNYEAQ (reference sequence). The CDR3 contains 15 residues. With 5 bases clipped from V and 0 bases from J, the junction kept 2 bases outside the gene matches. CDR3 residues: CASSPGQANTGELFF. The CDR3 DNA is TGTGCCAGCAGCCCGGGACAGGCGAACACCGGGGAGCTGTTTTTT.